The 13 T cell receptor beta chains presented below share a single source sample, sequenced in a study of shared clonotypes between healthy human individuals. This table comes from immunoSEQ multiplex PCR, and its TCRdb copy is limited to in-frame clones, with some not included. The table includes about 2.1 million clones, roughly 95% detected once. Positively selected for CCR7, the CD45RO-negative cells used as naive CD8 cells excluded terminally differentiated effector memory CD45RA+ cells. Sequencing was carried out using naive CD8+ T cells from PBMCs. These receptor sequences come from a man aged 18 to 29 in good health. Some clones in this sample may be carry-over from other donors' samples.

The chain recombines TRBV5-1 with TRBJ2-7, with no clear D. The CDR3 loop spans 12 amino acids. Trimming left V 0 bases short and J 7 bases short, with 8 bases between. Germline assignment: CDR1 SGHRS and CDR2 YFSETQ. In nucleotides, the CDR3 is TGCGCCAGCAGCTTGGGAATGGGGGAGCAGTACTTC. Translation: CASSLGMGEQYF.

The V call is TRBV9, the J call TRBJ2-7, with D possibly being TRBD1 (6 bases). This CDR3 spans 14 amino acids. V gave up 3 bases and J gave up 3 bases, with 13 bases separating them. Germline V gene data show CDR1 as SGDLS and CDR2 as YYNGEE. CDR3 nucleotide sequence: TGTGCCAGCAGCGGCGACAGGTCCCACTACGAGCAGTACTTC. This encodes CASSGDRSHYEQYF.

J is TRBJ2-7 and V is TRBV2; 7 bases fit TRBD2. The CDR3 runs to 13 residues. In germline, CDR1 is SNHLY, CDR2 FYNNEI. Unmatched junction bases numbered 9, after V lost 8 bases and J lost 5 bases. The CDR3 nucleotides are TGTGCCAGCCTGGGGAGGGGCCGGGACGAGCAGTACTTC. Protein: CASLGRGRDEQYF.

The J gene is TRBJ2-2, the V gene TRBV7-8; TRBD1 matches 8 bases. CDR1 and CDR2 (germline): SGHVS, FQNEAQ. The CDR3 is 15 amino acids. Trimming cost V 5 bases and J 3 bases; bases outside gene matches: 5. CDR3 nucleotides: TGTGCCAGCAGCATCGGACAGGGCTACACCGGGGAGCTGTTTTTT. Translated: CASSIGQGYTGELFF. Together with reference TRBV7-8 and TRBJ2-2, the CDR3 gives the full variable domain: GAGVSQSPRYKVAKRGQDVALRCDPISGHVSLFWYQQALGQGPEFLTYFQNEAQLDKSGLPSDRFFAERPEGSVSTLKIQRTQQEDSAVYLCASSIGQGYTGELFFGEGSRLTVL.

CDR3 in amino acids: CASSSGPLPPYNEQFF. The CDR3 DNA reads TGTGCCAGCAGCTCCGGACCTTTGCCCCCCTACAATGAGCAGTTCTTC. The gene calls are TRBV7-3 and TRBJ2-1; D remains unclear. Germline V gene data show CDR1 as SGHTA and CDR2 as FQGTGA. V dropped 4 bases and J dropped 2 bases, with 15 bases sitting between them. This CDR3 has 16 amino acids.

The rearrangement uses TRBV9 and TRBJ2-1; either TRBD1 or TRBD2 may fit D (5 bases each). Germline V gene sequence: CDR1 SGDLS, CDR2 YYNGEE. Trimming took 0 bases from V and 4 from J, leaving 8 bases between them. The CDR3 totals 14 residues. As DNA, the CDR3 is TGTGCCAGCAGCGTAGGGGACGTATACAATGAGCAGTTCTTC. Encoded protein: CASSVGDVYNEQFF. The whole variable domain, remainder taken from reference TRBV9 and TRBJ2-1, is DSGVTQTPKHLITATGQRVTLRCSPRSGDLSVYWYQQSLDQGLQFLIQYYNGEERAKGNILERFSAQQFPDLHSELNLSSLELGDSALYFCASSVGDVYNEQFFGPGTRLTVL.

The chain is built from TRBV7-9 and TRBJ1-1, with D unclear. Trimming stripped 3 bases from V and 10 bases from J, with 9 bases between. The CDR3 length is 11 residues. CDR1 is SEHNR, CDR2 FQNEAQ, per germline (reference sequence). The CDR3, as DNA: TGTGCCAGCAGCTTCAACGAGAGAGCTTTCTTT. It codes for CASSFNERAFF. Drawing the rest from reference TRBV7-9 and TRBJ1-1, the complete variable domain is DTGVSQNPRHKITKRGQNVTFRCDPISEHNRLYWYRQTLGQGPEFLTYFQNEAQLEKSRLLSDRFSAERPKGSFSTLEIQRTEQGDSAMYLCASSFNERAFFGQGTRLTVV.

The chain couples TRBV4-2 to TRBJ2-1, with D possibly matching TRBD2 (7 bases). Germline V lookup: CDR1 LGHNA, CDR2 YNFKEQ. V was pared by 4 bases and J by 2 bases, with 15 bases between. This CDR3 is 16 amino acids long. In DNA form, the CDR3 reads TGTGCCAGCAGCCCCGGAGGGGAGGGGGCCTACAATGAGCAGTTCTTC. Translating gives CASSPGGEGAYNEQFF.

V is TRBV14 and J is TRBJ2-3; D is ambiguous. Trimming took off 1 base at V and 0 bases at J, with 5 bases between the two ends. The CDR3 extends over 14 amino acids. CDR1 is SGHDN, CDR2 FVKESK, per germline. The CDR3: CASSQVYSTDTQYF. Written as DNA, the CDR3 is TGTGCCAGCAGCCAAGTCTACAGCACAGATACGCAGTATTTT. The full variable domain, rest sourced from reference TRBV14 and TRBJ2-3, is EAGVTQFPSHSVIEKGQTVTLRCDPISGHDNLYWYRRVMGKEIKFLLHFVKESKQDESGMPNNRFLAERTGGTYSTLKVQPAELEDSGVYFCASSQVYSTDTQYFGPGTRLTVL.

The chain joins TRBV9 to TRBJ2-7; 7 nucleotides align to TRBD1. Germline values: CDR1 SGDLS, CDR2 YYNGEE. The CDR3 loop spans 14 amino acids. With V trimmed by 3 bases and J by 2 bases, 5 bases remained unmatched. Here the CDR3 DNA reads TGTGCCAGCAGCGACGGACAGGACACCTACGAGCAGTACTTC. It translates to CASSDGQDTYEQYF.

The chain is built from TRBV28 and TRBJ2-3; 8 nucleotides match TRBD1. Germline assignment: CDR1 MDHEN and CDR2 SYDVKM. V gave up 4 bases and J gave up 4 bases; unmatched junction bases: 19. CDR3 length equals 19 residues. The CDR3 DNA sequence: TGTGCCAGCAGTTCCTACTCCGCAGGGGGCGAGGTCCCCGCAGATACGCAGTATTTT. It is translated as CASSSYSAGGEVPADTQYF.

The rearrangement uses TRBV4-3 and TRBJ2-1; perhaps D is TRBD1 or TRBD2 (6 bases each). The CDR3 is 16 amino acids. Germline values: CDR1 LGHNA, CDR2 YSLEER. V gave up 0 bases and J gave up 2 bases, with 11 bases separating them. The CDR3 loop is CASSQDSRGAYNEQFF. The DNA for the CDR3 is TGCGCCAGCAGCCAAGATTCTAGGGGGGCCTACAATGAGCAGTTCTTC.

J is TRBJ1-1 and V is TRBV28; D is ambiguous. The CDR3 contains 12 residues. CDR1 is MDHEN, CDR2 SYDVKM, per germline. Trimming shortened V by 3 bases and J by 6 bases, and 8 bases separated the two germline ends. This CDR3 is CASSLVLPEAFF. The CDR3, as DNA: TGTGCCAGCAGTTTGGTCCTACCTGAAGCTTTCTTT. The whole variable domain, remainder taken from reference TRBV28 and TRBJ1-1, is DVKVTQSSRYLVKRTGEKVFLECVQDMDHENMFWYRQDPGLGLRLIYFSYDVKMKEKGDIPEGYSVSREKKERFSLILESASTNQTSMYLCASSLVLPEAFFGQGTRLTVV.